This T cell receptor (beta chain) was sequenced during a study of beta chain features in type 1 diabetes. Expressed TCRB transcripts were sequenced, since all the RNA that had been isolated was reverse transcribed. Sequencing of naive, central memory and regulatory T cell samples gave an average of about 3.7 million reads. Method: immunoSEQ multiplex PCR; TCRdb's copy keeps in-frame clones and lacks some. The sample lists roughly 400,000 clones; about 14% were seen once. The sample consisted of naive CD4+ T cells from blood. The sequence came from a man between 25 and 39 years old in good health.

In nucleotides, the CDR3 is TGTGCCTGGAGTGTGAACGTGGGCAATCAGCCCCAGCATTTT. Its translation: CAWSVNVGNQPQHF. The genes are TRBV30 and TRBJ1-5; D not certain. V gave up 0 bases and J gave up 2 bases, with 8 bases separating them. This CDR3 contains 14 residues. Per the germline V gene, CDR1 is GTSNPN and CDR2 is SVGIG (reference sequence).